This TCR beta chain was captured in a study of neoadjuvant anti-PD-1 for oral cavity cancer. Whole-study context: Before surgery, most patients got three to four biweekly 3 mg/kg nivolumab doses. Around day 43, patients without progression received a fourth nivolumab dose before surgery. Whole-study findings and limits: Only a few patients per response group were TCR-analyzed; validation needed.

A word on this clone: Its antigen remains unknown.

Time point meaning: after neoadjuvant nivolumab, at surgical resection. Method: immunoSEQ multiplex PCR; TCRdb's copy keeps in-frame clones and lacks some. This sample has roughly 68,000 clones, with approximately 87% found just once. The germline gives CDR1 SEHNR, CDR2 FQNEAQ (reference sequence). CDR3 size: 14 residues. J lost 6 bases, V lost 5 bases, and 3 bases had no gene match. The chain has TRBV7-9 and TRBJ1-6; 8 nucleotides agree with TRBD1. This clonotype originated in a person between 35 and 79 years old with oral cavity squamous cell carcinoma. Specimen: PBMCs, collected after nivolumab (anti-PD-1) treatment. In DNA form, the CDR3 reads TGTGCCAGCAGCGGACAGGGACCTAATTCACCCCTCCACTTT. Translating it yields CASSGQGPNSPLHF.